This note documents a single TCR beta chain sequence. Other DNA variants within this sample encode the same CDR3. The data derive from a study of blood T cell repertoires in COVID-19. For the study at large: Samples of COVID-19 (acute and convalescent) were obtained from the United States, Italy and Spain. From T cells, B-cell-depleted T cells, or PBMCs came the material, which was cDNA or gDNA.

Libraries were prepared by immunoSEQ multiplex PCR; TCRdb keeps only in-frame clonotypes and omits some of them. The table has around 260,000 clones, roughly nine tenths seen once. V was pared by 3 bases and J by 0 bases, with 1 base of the junction left unmatched. Germline assignment: CDR1 KGHSH and CDR2 LQKENI. CDR3 length: 14 residues. The chain uses TRBV18 and TRBJ2-7; 8 bases align to TRBD2. This TCR was recovered from a man aged 55-75 years who had recovered from COVID-19. The source material was peripheral blood. This CDR3 reads CASSPGTSSYEQYF. As DNA, the CDR3 is TGTGCCAGCTCACCCGGGACTAGCTCCTACGAGCAGTACTTC.